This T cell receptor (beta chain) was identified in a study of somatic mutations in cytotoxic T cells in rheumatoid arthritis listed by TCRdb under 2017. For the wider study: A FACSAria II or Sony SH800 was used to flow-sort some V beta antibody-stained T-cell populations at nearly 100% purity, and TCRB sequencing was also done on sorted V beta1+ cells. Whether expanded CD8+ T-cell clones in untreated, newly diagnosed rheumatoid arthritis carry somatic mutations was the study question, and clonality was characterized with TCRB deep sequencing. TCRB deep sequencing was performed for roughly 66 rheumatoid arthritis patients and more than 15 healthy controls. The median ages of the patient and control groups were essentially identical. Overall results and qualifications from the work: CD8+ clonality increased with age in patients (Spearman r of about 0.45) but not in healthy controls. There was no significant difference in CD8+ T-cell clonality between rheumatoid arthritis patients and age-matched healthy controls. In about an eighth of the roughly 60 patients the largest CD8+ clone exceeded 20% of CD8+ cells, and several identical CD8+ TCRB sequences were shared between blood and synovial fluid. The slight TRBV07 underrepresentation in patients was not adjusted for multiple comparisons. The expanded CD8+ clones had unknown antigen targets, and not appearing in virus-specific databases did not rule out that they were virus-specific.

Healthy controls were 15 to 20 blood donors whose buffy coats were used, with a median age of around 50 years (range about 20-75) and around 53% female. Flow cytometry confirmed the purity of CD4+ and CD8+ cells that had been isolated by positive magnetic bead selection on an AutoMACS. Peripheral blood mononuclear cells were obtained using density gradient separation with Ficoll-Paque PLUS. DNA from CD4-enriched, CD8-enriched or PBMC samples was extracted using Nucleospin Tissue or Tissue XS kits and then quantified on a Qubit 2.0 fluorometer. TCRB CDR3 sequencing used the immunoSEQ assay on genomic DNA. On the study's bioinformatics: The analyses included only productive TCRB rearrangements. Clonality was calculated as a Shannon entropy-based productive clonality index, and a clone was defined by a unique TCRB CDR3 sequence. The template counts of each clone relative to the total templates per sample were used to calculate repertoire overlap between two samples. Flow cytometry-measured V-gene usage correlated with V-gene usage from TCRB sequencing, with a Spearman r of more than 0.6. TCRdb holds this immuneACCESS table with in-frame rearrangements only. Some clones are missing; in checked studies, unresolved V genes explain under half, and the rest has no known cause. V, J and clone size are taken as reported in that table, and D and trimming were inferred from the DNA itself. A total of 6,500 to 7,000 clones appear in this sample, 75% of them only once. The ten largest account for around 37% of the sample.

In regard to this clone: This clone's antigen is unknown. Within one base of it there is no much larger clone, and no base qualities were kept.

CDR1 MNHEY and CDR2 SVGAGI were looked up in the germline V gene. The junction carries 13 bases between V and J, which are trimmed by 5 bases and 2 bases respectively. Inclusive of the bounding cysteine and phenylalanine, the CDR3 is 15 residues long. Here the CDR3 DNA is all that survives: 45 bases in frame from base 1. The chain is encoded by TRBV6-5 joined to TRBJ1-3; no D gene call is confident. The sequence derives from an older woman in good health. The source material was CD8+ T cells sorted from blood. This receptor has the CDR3 CASSGLGYPGNTIYF. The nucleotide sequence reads TGTGCCAGCAGTGGGCTGGGCTACCCTGGAAACACCATATATTTT.